The 16 T cell receptor beta chains listed next were all sequenced from one sample in a study of T cell responses to AZD1222 COVID-19 vaccine. Clones were sequenced by immunoSEQ multiplex PCR, and TCRdb holds only the in-frame ones, with some missing. The sample records about 140,000 clones, approximately 95% being singletons. The sequenced sample was peripheral blood, obtained on day 0 of MenACWY control vaccination. These receptors all come from an adult in good health.

The CDR3 loop reads CASSFERADTGELFF. CDR3 DNA sequence: TGTGCCAGTAGTTTTGAGAGAGCCGACACCGGGGAGCTGTTTTTT. This chain uses TRBV19 with TRBJ2-2; no reliable D call. The V and J ends lost 5 bases and 3 bases respectively, with 13 bases between them. Germline CDR1 LNHDA, CDR2 SQIVND (reference sequence). This CDR3 has 15 residues.

The gene calls are TRBV11-2 and TRBJ2-7; D is perhaps TRBD2 (6 bases). Germline V lookup: CDR1 SGHAT, CDR2 FQNNGV. This CDR3 contains 13 residues. Trimming removed 0 bases from V and 6 bases from J, with 9 bases in between. The CDR3 DNA is TGTGCCAGCAGCTTAGAGCGGGGAGGCGAGCAGTACTTC. Its protein product is CASSLERGGEQYF.

The chain employs TRBV6-5 and TRBJ1-1; the match to TRBD1 covers 9 bases. V lost 4 bases and J lost 6; bases outside the gene matches: 12. The CDR3 extends over 16 amino acids. Germline V CDR1 and CDR2: MNHEY, SVGAGI. Here the CDR3 reads CASSSPGQGITAEAFF. Written as DNA, the CDR3 is TGTGCCAGCAGTTCGCCGGGACAGGGAATAACGGCTGAAGCTTTCTTT.

There are a few counts of this clone. This chain links TRBV4-3 with TRBJ1-2; D is uncertain. CDR1 and CDR2 (germline): LGHNA, YSLEER. The CDR3 is 16 residues long. Trimming left V 1 base short and J 5 bases short, with 17 bases between. This CDR3 is CASSQVEGIGIYGYTF. CDR3 sequence (DNA): TGCGCCAGCAGCCAAGTTGAGGGAATCGGGATATATGGCTACACCTTC.

This chain connects TRBV4-1 to TRBJ2-7; 10 positions agree with TRBD1. Germline V gene data show CDR1 as MGHRA and CDR2 as YSYEKL. This CDR3 has 15 residues. V was pared by 6 bases and J by 6 bases, with 11 bases of the junction left unmatched. CDR3 DNA sequence: TGCGCCAGCAGGGGACAGGGGACATCAGCGACCGAGCAGTACTTC. It is translated as CASRGQGTSATEQYF.

V usage is TRBV7-9 and J usage is TRBJ2-2, with TRBD1 identical over 7 bases. The CDR3 contains 14 residues. J gave up 7 bases and V 0 bases, and 2 bases lay outside the gene matches. The germline V gene encodes CDR1 SEHNR and CDR2 FQNEAQ (reference sequence). CDR3 nucleotides: TGTGCCAGCAGCTTAGCAGGGGGCGGCGGGGAGCTGTTTTTT. It is translated as CASSLAGGGGELFF.

The chain couples TRBV11-3 to TRBJ2-2, with 8 nucleotides matching TRBD2. V was pared by 4 bases and J by 6 bases, with 1 base of the junction left unmatched. The germline CDR1 and CDR2 sequences are SGHNT and YENEEA. The length of the CDR3 is 13 residues. CDR3 bases: TGTGCCAGCAGCTCTAGCGGGCCCGGGGAGCTGTTTTTT. This gives the protein CASSSSGPGELFF.

V is TRBV6-1 and J is TRBJ1-2; D unclear. The germline V and J ends were trimmed by 0 bases and 4 bases, with 15 bases remaining between them. Germline V gene lookup returns CDR1 MNHNS and CDR2 SASEGT. The CDR3 loop spans 16 amino acids. The CDR3 DNA reads as TGTGCCAGCAGTGAAGCTTACGAACATGGGATCTATGGCTACACCTTC. This encodes CASSEAYEHGIYGYTF.

The chain combines TRBV11-3 with TRBJ2-3; the match to TRBD1 covers 7 bases. CDR1 is SGHNT, CDR2 YENEEA, per germline. The CDR3 has 14 residues. V shed 4 bases and J 2 bases; nucleotides not matched to a gene: 3. CDR3 amino acids: CASSYRGSTDTQYF. CDR3 bases: TGTGCCAGCAGCTACAGGGGTTCCACAGATACGCAGTATTTT.

The V gene is TRBV2, the J gene TRBJ2-7, with D perhaps matching TRBD1 (8 bases). CDR3 length: 14 residues. CDR1 and CDR2 (germline): SNHLY, FYNNEI. V was cut by 5 bases and J by 6 bases, with 17 bases left in between. The CDR3 loop reads CASSYNRGEGEQYF. The CDR3 nucleotides read TGTGCCAGCAGTTACAACAGGGGGGAGGGCGAGCAGTACTTC.

The chain has TRBV4-3 and TRBJ1-2, with D possibly matching TRBD1 (6 bases). The germline CDR1 and CDR2 sequences are LGHNA and YSLEER. Trimming removed 0 bases at V and 4 bases at J, with 12 bases between. The length of the CDR3 is 15 residues. As DNA, the CDR3 is TGCGCCAGCAGCCAAGATTGGGGGCAGGGCTATGGCTACACCTTC. The encoded protein is CASSQDWGQGYGYTF.

This clone was counted once. The chain joins TRBV9 to TRBJ2-1; tentatively, D is TRBD1 (5 bases). Germline CDR1 is SGDLS and CDR2 is YYNGEE. The CDR3 sequence is 13 residues long. V dropped 1 base and J dropped 9 bases, with 11 bases sitting between them. CDR3 sequence reads: CASSVSGMGEQFF. CDR3 nucleotide sequence: TGTGCCAGCAGCGTATCAGGGATGGGTGAGCAGTTCTTC.

This chain connects TRBV5-1 to TRBJ1-5, with TRBD1 matching 9 bases. V trimming: 0 bases; J trimming: 9 bases; junction bases outside the gene matches: 4. CDR1 and CDR2 from the germline V gene are SGHRS and YFSETQ. The CDR3 loop spans 14 amino acids. The CDR3 coding sequence is TGCGCCAGCAGCTTGGAGGGGACAGGGTCGCCCCAGCATTTT. Translated, it gives CASSLEGTGSPQHF.

The rearrangement uses TRBV5-6 and TRBJ2-1, with D hard to call. The CDR3 spans 15 residues. V lost 3 bases, J lost 0 bases, and 10 bases lay in between. The germline V gene has CDR1 SGHDT and CDR2 YYEEEE. CDR3: CASSWGSPSYNEQFF. The CDR3 coding sequence is TGTGCCAGCAGCTGGGGATCCCCCTCCTACAATGAGCAGTTCTTC. The whole variable domain, remainder taken from reference TRBV5-6 and TRBJ2-1, is DAGVTQSPTHLIKTRGQQVTLRCSPKSGHDTVSWYQQALGQGPQFIFQYYEEEERQRGNFPDRFSGHQFPNYSSELNVNALLLGDSALYLCASSWGSPSYNEQFFGPGTRLTVL.

This rearrangement joins TRBV30 to TRBJ1-5; D remains ambiguous. This CDR3 is 13 amino acids long. V shed 2 bases and J shed 7 bases, with 12 bases lying between them. The V gene's germline CDR1 is GTSNPN and CDR2 SVGIG (reference sequence). Here the CDR3 DNA reads TGTGCCTGGAGTATATTAGACGAACAGCCCCAGCATTTT. Its protein product is CAWSILDEQPQHF.

The J gene is TRBJ1-6, the V gene TRBV6-6; D may be TRBD1 (6 bases). CDR1 MNHNY and CDR2 SVGAGI come from the germline V gene (reference sequence). Trimming took off 5 bases at V and 7 bases at J, with 15 bases between the two ends. The CDR3 covers 15 residues. In DNA, the CDR3 is TGTGCCAGCAGTGGAACCGGGACATTCAATTCACCCCTCCACTTT. Encoded protein: CASSGTGTFNSPLHF.